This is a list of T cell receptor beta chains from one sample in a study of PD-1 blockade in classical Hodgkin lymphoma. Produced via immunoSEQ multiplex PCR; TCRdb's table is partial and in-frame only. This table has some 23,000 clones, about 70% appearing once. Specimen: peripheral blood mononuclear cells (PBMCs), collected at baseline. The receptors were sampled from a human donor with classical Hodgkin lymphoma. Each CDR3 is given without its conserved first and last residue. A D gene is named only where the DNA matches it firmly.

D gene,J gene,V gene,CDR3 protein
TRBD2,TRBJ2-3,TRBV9,ASSVSGGAVDTQY
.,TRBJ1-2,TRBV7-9,ASSPRTLPDYGYT
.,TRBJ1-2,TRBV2,ASSDDPGNYGYT
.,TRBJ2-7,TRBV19,ASSTRDTTYEQY
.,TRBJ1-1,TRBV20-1,SAGAEAF
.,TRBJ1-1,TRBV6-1,ASSELWTEMNTEAF
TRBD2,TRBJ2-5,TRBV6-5,ASSRRGLAGETQY
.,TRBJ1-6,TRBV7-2,ASSPSPGRRNSPLH
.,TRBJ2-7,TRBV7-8,ASSLRISSYEQY
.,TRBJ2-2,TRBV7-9,ASSLGRLSGELF
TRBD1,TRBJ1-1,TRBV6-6,ASRQGVKAF
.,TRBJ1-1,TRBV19,ASSISVAGAEAF
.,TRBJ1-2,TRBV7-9,AGSAGVAYGYT
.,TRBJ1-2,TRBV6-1,ASSVDSRYGYT
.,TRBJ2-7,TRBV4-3,ASSQDHRDRDEQY
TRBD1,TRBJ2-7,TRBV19,ASSADRGLYEQY
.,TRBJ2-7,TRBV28,ASSFTWPDYEQY
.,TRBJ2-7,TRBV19,ASSVAGYYEQY
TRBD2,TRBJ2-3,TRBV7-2,ASSSGGAWDTQY
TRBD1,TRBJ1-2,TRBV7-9,ASSLAGGIDGYT
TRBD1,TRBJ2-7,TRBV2,ASSESEQGADEQY
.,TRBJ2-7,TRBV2,ASSEAWGSYEQY
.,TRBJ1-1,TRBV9,ASSARPEGTEAF
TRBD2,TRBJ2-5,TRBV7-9,ASSTNGLAGWETQY